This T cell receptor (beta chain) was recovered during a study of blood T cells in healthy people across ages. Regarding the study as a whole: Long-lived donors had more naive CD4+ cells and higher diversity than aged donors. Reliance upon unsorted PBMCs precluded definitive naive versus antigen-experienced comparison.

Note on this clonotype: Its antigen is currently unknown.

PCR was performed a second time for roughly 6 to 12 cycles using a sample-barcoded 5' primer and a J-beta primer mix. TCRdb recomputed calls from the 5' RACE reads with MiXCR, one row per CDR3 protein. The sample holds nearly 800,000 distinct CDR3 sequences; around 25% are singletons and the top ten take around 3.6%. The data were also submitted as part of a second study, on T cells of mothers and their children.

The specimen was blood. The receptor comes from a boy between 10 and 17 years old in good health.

This CDR3 is CASSAGQSTDTQYF. The CDR3 coding sequence is TGTGCCAGCAGCGCCGGGCAAAGCACAGATACGCAGTATTTT. The V and J genes are TRBV9 and TRBJ2-3; D is unclear. Looked up from germline, CDR1 is SGDLS and CDR2 is YYNGEE. The CDR3 contains 14 residues. The V gene lost 3 bases and the J gene lost 0 bases, with 8 bases spanning the gap. Drawing the rest from reference TRBV9 and TRBJ2-3, the complete variable domain is DSGVTQTPKHLITATGQRVTLRCSPRSGDLSVYWYQQSLDQGLQFLIQYYNGEERAKGNILERFSAQQFPDLHSELNLSSLELGDSALYFCASSAGQSTDTQYFGPGTRLTVL.